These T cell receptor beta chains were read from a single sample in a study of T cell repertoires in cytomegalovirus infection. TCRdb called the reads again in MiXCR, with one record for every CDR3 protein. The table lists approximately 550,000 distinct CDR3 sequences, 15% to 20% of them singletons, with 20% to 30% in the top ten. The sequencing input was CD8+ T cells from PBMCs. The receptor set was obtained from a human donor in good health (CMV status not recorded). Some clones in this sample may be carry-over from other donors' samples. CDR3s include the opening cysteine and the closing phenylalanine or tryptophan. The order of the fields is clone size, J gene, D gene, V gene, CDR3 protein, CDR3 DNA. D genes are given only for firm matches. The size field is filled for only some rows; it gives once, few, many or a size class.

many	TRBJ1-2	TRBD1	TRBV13	CASSPRTGGDYGYTF	TGTGCCAGCAGCCCCCGGACAGGGGGCGACTATGGCTACACCTTC
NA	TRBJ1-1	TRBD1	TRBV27	CASYEETGGYTEAFF	TGTGCCAGCTATGAGGAGACAGGGGGTTACACTGAAGCTTTCTTT
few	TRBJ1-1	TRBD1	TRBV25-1	CASSAGGVLNTEAFF	TGTGCCAGCAGTGCAGGGGGCGTCTTGAACACTGAAGCTTTCTTT
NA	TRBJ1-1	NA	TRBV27	CASSAGALREAFF	TGTGCCAGCAGTGCCGGGGCCCTACGGGAAGCTTTCTTT
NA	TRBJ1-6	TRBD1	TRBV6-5	CASSYSGQGYSPLHF	TGTGCCAGCAGTTATTCGGGACAGGGCTACTCACCCCTCCACTTT
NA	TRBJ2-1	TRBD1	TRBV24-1	CATSDSTTGAPYNEQFF	TGTGCCACCAGTGATTCCACGACAGGGGCTCCCTACAATGAGCAGTTCTTC
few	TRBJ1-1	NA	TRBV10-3	CALRGKEDTEAFF	TGTGCCCTCCGGGGGAAGGAGGACACTGAAGCTTTCTTT
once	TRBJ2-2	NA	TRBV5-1	CASSLERRDTGELFF	TGCGCCAGCAGCTTGGAGAGGAGGGACACCGGGGAGCTGTTTTTT
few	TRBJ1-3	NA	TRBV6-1	CASTKPTGRTNTIYF	TGTGCCAGCACCAAGCCAACCGGCAGGACTAACACCATATATTTT
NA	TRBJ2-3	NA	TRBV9	CASSVGRVGQDTQYF	TGTGCCAGCAGCGTCGGCCGGGTGGGGCAAGATACGCAGTATTTT
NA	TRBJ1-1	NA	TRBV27	CASSSFRYDTEAFF	TGTGCCAGCAGTTCCTTTAGGTACGACACTGAAGCTTTCTTT
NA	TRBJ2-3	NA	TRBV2	CASSGVSGDTQYF	TGTGCCAGCAGTGGGGTGTCGGGGGATACGCAGTATTTT
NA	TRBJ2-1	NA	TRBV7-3	CASSLMGNYNEQFF	TGTGCCAGCAGCTTAATGGGGAATTACAATGAGCAGTTCTTC
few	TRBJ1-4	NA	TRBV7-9	CASSLETGATNEKLFF	TGTGCCAGCAGCTTAGAAACGGGTGCAACTAATGAAAAACTGTTTTTT
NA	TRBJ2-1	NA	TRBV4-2	CASSTTRDSIFDEQFF	TGTGCCAGCAGCACAACCCGGGACTCGATCTTCGATGAGCAGTTCTTC
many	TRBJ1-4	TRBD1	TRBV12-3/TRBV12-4	CASSPGQGGEKLFF	TGTGCCAGCAGTCCTGGACAGGGGGGCGAAAAACTGTTTTTT
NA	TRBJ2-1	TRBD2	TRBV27	CASSSGLEVEQFF	TGTGCCAGCAGTTCGGGACTAGAGGTTGAGCAGTTCTTC
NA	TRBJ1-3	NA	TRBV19	CASSKLNSGNTIYF	TGTGCCAGTAGTAAACTGAACTCTGGAAACACCATATATTTT
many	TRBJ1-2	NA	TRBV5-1	CASSSLVNYGYTF	TGCGCCAGCAGCTCGCTAGTTAACTATGGCTACACCTTC
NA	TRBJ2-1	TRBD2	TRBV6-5	CARSYSSLAGAGNEPFF	TGTGCCAGAAGTTACTCGAGTCTGGCGGGAGCGGGGAATGAGCCGTTCTTC
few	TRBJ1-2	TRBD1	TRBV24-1	CATSDADRGTDGYTF	TGTGCCACCAGTGATGCGGACAGGGGGACGGATGGCTACACCTTC
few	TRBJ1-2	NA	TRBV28	CASNEGTSAYGYTF	TGTGCCAGCAACGAAGGGACCTCCGCCTATGGCTACACCTTC
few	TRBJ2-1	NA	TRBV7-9	CASSLAMTDNEQFF	TGTGCCAGCAGCTTAGCGATGACCGACAATGAGCAGTTCTTC
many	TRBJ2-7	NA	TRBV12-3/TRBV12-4	CASSFERNEQYF	TGTGCCAGCAGTTTCGAACGAAACGAGCAGTACTTC
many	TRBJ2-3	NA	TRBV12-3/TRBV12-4	CASSPRREQMDTQYF	TGTGCCAGCAGCCCACGACGGGAGCAAATGGATACGCAGTATTTT
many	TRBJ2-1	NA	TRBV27	CASSFTGGSGNEQFF	TGTGCCAGCAGTTTTACCGGGGGCAGTGGCAATGAGCAGTTCTTC
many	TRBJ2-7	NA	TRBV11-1	CASSLSGTIAYEQYF	TGTGCCAGCAGCCTATCCGGGACGATAGCCTACGAGCAGTACTTC
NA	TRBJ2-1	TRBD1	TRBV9	CASSVVSGGNEQFF	TGTGCCAGCAGCGTAGTATCAGGGGGCAATGAGCAGTTCTTC
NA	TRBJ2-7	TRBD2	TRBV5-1	CASSLSTSSYEQYF	TGCGCCAGCAGCTTGTCGACTAGCAGTTACGAGCAGTACTTC
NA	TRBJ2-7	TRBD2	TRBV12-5	CASESLAGGNSYEQYF	TGTGCTAGTGAATCGTTAGCGGGAGGGAACTCCTACGAGCAGTACTTC
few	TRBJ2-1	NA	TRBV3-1	CASSQDGGAGDEQFF	TGTGCCAGCAGCCAAGATGGGGGAGCGGGCGATGAGCAGTTCTTC
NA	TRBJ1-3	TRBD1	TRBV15	CATSKGTGIAGNTIYF	TGTGCCACCAGCAAAGGGACAGGGATAGCTGGAAACACCATATATTTT
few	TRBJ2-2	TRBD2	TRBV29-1	CSYTRTSETGELFF	TGCAGCTACACGCGGACTAGCGAGACCGGGGAGCTGTTTTTT
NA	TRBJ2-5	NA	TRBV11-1	CASSSIDWKQETQYF	TGTGCCAGCAGCTCGATCGACTGGAAACAAGAGACCCAGTACTTC
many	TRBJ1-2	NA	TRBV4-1	CASSQGAQSYDYGYTF	TGCGCCAGCAGCCAAGGAGCCCAATCCTACGACTATGGCTACACCTTC
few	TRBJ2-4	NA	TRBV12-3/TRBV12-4	CASSLSGRGAAKNIQYF	TGTGCCAGCAGTTTAAGCGGTCGGGGGGCGGCCAAAAACATTCAGTACTTC
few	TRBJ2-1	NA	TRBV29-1	CSVARDGRYNEQFF	TGCAGCGTCGCCCGGGACGGGAGATACAATGAGCAGTTCTTC
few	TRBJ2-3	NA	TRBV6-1	CASRPDLHSTDTQYF	TGTGCCAGCAGGCCGGACTTGCATAGCACAGATACGCAGTATTTT
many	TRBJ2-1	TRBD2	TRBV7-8	CASTPGTTQSSYNEQFF	TGTGCCAGCACACCCGGGACTACACAAAGCTCCTACAATGAGCAGTTCTTC
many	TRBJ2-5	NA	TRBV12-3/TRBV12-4	CASSFWMDSSGKTQYF	TGTGCCAGCAGTTTCTGGATGGACAGTTCGGGAAAGACCCAGTACTTC
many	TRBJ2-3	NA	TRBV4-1	CASSPPGLGEDTQYF	TGCGCCAGCAGCCCTCCGGGTTTAGGGGAAGATACGCAGTATTTT
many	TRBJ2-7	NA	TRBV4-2	CASSQDLIVGQSGYYEQYF	TGTGCCAGCAGCCAAGATCTCATAGTCGGCCAAAGCGGCTATTACGAGCAGTACTTC
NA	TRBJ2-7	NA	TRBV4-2	CASSQVSKTSYEQYF	TGTGCCAGCAGCCAAGTTAGTAAAACCTCCTACGAGCAGTACTTC
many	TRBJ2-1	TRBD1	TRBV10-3	CAIEQGTGETNEQFF	TGTGCCATCGAACAAGGGACAGGGGAGACCAATGAGCAGTTCTTC
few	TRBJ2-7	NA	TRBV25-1	CASSLWGQSYEQYF	TGTGCCAGCTCCTTGTGGGGGCAAAGCTACGAGCAGTACTTC
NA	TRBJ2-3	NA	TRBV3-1	CASSQDGSTSYTQYF	TGTGCCAGCAGCCAAGACGGGAGCACATCCTATACGCAGTATTTT
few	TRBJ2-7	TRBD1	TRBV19	CASSWGQGKEQYF	TGTGCCAGTAGTTGGGGACAGGGGAAAGAGCAGTACTTC
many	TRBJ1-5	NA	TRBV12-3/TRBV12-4	CASSFSGEYSNQPQHF	TGTGCCAGCAGTTTCTCTGGGGAATATAGCAATCAGCCCCAGCATTTT
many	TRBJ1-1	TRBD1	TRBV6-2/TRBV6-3	CASSSGGMNTEAFF	TGTGCCAGCAGTTCAGGGGGAATGAACACTGAAGCTTTCTTT
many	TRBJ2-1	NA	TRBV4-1	CASSNRGEHNEQFF	TGCGCCAGCAGCAATAGAGGGGAACACAATGAGCAGTTCTTC
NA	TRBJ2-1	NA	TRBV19	CASSPTTSPRRYNEQFF	TGTGCCAGTAGTCCCACGACTTCCCCAAGAAGGTACAATGAGCAGTTCTTC
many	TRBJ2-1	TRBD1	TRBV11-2	CASRWWDRGMKEQFF	TGTGCCAGCAGGTGGTGGGACAGGGGCATGAAAGAGCAGTTCTTC
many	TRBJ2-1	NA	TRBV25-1	CASSDNNEQFF	TGTGCCAGCAGTGATAATAATGAGCAGTTCTTC